This passage covers 29 T cell receptor beta chains from one sample sequenced in a study of T cells in Graves' hyperthyroidism and ophthalmopathy. It was RNA transcripts that yielded the amplified TCR beta CDR3 regions. RT-PCR in the first round (using the HTBI primer set) targeted the TCR CDR3. TCRdb analysed the multiplex PCR reads with MiXCR anew, one entry per CDR3 protein. The sample holds nearly 600,000 distinct CDR3 sequences, approximately 15% seen once. Material: blood. Every receptor here comes from a woman aged 18-29 years with Graves' ophthalmopathy.

This clonotype was detected ten times or more. V usage is TRBV12-3 or TRBV12-4 and J usage is TRBJ1-1; D perhaps matches TRBD1 (5 bases). The CDR3 runs to 13 residues. Trimming shortened V by 7 bases and J by 5 bases, and 14 bases separated the two germline ends. CDR3 sequence: CASIKEGWTEAFF. As DNA, the CDR3 is TGTGCCAGCATCAAGGAGGGGTGGACTGAAGCTTTCTTT.

This clonotype was seen a few times. A junction boundary mismatches the germline segment, possibly from a read error. The chain recombines TRBV24-1 with TRBJ1-1, with D perhaps TRBD1 (6 bases). The germline V gene encodes CDR1 KGHDR and CDR2 SFDVKD. This CDR3 region has 16 residues. The CDR3 DNA sequence: TGTGCCACCAGTGACCTCAATCGCGGGACATCCGAGGAAGTTTTCTTT. Amino acid sequence: CATSDLNRGTSEEVFF.

The V gene is TRBV12-3 or TRBV12-4, the J gene TRBJ2-3; 8 positions match TRBD1. The V segment lost 4 bases and the J segment 11 bases; nucleotides outside the gene matches: 8. This CDR3 is 13 amino acids long. CDR3 sequence: CASSSHRQGMQYF. The CDR3 nucleotides are TGTGCCAGCAGTTCCCACAGACAGGGGATGCAGTATTTT.

The sample holds many counts of this clonotype. This rearrangement joins TRBV12-3 or TRBV12-4 to TRBJ2-1; D not resolved. The CDR3 sequence is 12 residues long. V lost 3 bases and J 9 bases, leaving 9 bases between the germline ends. The chain's CDR3 is CASSFPDGEQFF. The CDR3 bases are TGTGCCAGCAGTTTCCCCGATGGTGAGCAGTTCTTC.

This clonotype was seen a few times. The rearrangement uses TRBV4-3 and TRBJ1-2; D uncertain. Germline values: CDR1 LGHNA, CDR2 YSLEER. V lost 3 bases and J lost 4, with 12 bases in between. The CDR3 loop spans 14 amino acids. The CDR3 loop reads CASSQAGRIYGYTF. Here the CDR3 DNA reads TGCGCCAGCAGCCAGGCTGGGAGAATCTATGGCTACACCTTC.

This chain links TRBV5-4 with TRBJ2-2; the match to TRBD1 covers 9 bases. V lost 4 bases, J lost 5 bases, and 9 bases stayed unmatched. The CDR3 is 16 amino acids. The germline V gene encodes CDR1 SGHNT and CDR2 YYREEE (reference sequence). CDR3 in DNA: TGTGCCAGCAGCCGAACAGGGGGCCTTCGAACCGGGGAGCTGTTTTTT. Protein: CASSRTGGLRTGELFF. Together with reference TRBV5-4 and TRBJ2-2, the CDR3 gives the full variable domain: ETGVTQSPTHLIKTRGQQVTLRCSSQSGHNTVSWYQQALGQGPQFIFQYYREEENGRGNFPPRFSGLQFPNYSSELNVNALELDDSALYLCASSRTGGLRTGELFFGEGSRLTVL.

The chain recombines TRBV25-1 with TRBJ2-5; the match to TRBD1 covers 7 bases. Germline CDR1 is MGHDK and CDR2 is SYGVNS. The CDR3 length is 15 residues. The V gene end was trimmed by 5 bases and the J gene end by 5 bases; junction bases not matched to a gene: 11. CDR3: CASSNIKTGSETQYF. Written as DNA, the CDR3 is TGTGCCAGCAGTAACATCAAGACAGGGTCGGAGACCCAGTACTTC.

This clonotype was detected many times. A read error may be the cause here, since a much bigger clone is one base away. The chain carries TRBV27 and TRBJ2-3; no reliable D call. V shed 6 bases and J shed 2 bases, with 3 bases lying between them. CDR1 is MNHEY and CDR2 is SMNVEV in the germline V gene (reference sequence). This CDR3 is built from 11 residues. The CDR3 is CASRDTDTQYF. CDR3 nucleotide sequence: TGTGCCAGCAGGGACACAGATACGCAGTATTTT.

With regard to this clonotype: This clone may be a read error of a much larger clone one base away. The J gene is TRBJ2-7, the V gene TRBV30, with 10 bases aligning to TRBD1. V lost 4 bases, J lost 6 bases, and 9 bases stayed unmatched. The CDR3 contains 14 residues. Germline values: CDR1 GTSNPN, CDR2 SVGIG (reference sequence). DNA for the CDR3: TGTGCCTGGAATACCGGGACAGGGGCCTGCGAGCAGTACTTC. It encodes CAWNTGTGACEQYF.

There are many counts of this clonotype. V usage is TRBV7-9 and J usage is TRBJ2-1; D perhaps matches TRBD1 (6 bases). Germline loops: CDR1 SEHNR, CDR2 FQNEAQ (reference sequence). CDR3 length: 15 residues. V lost 4 bases and J 4 bases, leaving 14 bases between the germline ends. The CDR3 is CASSSTGTLYNEQFF. CDR3 DNA: TGTGCCAGCAGCTCAACCGGGACACTTTACAATGAGCAGTTCTTC.

This clonotype was seen at least ten times. The chain has TRBV27 and TRBJ2-1; 8 nucleotides agree with TRBD2. Germline values: CDR1 MNHEY, CDR2 SMNVEV (reference sequence). The ends lost 9 bases at V and 0 bases at J; junction bases unmatched: 1. This CDR3 contains 13 residues. CDR3 nucleotide sequence: TGTGCCAGTGCGGGAGGCTCCTACAATGAGCAGTTCTTC. This sequence encodes CASAGGSYNEQFF.

This clonotype has at least ten counts. The V call is TRBV6-1, the J call TRBJ2-7, with TRBD1 identical over 8 bases. The CDR3 is made up of 15 amino acids. In germline, CDR1 is MNHNS, CDR2 SASEGT. Germline trimming cut 4 bases from V and 0 bases from J; bases unmatched to any gene: 5. The CDR3 here is CASSVSDRASYEQYF. In DNA form, the CDR3 reads TGTGCCAGCAGTGTCTCGGACAGGGCCTCCTACGAGCAGTACTTC.

This clonotype has a count of ten or more. The V gene is TRBV6-2 or TRBV6-3, the J gene TRBJ2-7; 7 nucleotides match TRBD1. The J segment lost 1 base and the V segment lost 0 bases, leaving 3 bases of the junction unmatched. The CDR3 contains 15 residues. Germline CDR1 is MNHEY and CDR2 is SVGEGT. CDR3 amino acids: CASSYSDRESYEQYF. The CDR3 DNA is TGTGCCAGCAGTTACTCCGACAGGGAGTCCTACGAGCAGTACTTC.

This clonotype was observed many times. V is TRBV6-1 and J is TRBJ2-1; 10 bases agree with TRBD2. CDR1 and CDR2 from the germline V gene are MNHNS and SASEGT. V trimming: 5 bases; J trimming: 6 bases; junction bases outside the gene matches: 4. The CDR3 has 14 amino acids. The CDR3 loop is CASSSGRALNEQFF. The CDR3, as DNA: TGTGCCAGCAGTAGCGGGAGGGCCCTCAATGAGCAGTTCTTC.

The V and J genes are TRBV11-1 and TRBJ2-1; TRBD1 agrees at 10 bases. The CDR3 spans 18 residues. V was clipped by 2 bases and J by 7 bases; unmatched bases: 14. The germline CDR1 and CDR2 sequences are SGHAT and FQDESV (reference sequence). CDR3: CASSLRDSYGTGDNEQFF. The CDR3 nucleotides are TGTGCCAGCAGCTTACGGGATTCTTACGGGACAGGGGATAATGAGCAGTTCTTC.

This clonotype turned up a few times. The chain employs TRBV2 and TRBJ1-4; the match to TRBD1 covers 7 bases. The CDR3 loop spans 15 amino acids. Per germline, CDR1 SNHLY and CDR2 FYNNEI. V shed 3 bases, J shed 8 bases, and the junction held 9 bases outside the gene matches. DNA of the CDR3: TGTGCCAGCAGTGAGCCCCAGGGGGGAGGGGAAAAACTGTTTTTT. Its protein is CASSEPQGGGEKLFF.

Ten or more counts support this clonotype. The chain carries TRBV6-2 or TRBV6-3 and TRBJ2-7; D perhaps matches TRBD1 (5 bases). Trimming shortened V by 2 bases and J by 1 base, and 12 bases separated the two germline ends. The germline V gene has CDR1 MNHEY and CDR2 SVGEGT. This CDR3 comprises 15 residues. The chain's CDR3 is CASSYGAGNSYEQYF. The DNA of the CDR3 is TGTGCCAGCAGTTACGGGGCAGGTAATTCCTACGAGCAGTACTTC.

This clonotype was recorded many times. V is TRBV27 and J is TRBJ2-5; D perhaps matches TRBD2 (6 bases). Germline V gene sequence: CDR1 MNHEY, CDR2 SMNVEV (reference sequence). The CDR3 covers 12 residues. Trimming stripped 1 base from V and 13 bases from J, with 13 bases between. This CDR3 reads CASSLYAGGLYF. The CDR3 DNA reads as TGTGCCAGCAGTTTATACGCCGGGGGTCTGTACTTC.

This clonotype was detected many times. The chain carries TRBV20-1 and TRBJ2-3; 9 bases fit TRBD2. The V gene end was trimmed by 5 bases and the J gene end by 0 bases; junction bases not matched to a gene: 9. From germline, CDR1 is DFQATT and CDR2 SNEGSKA (reference sequence). This CDR3 spans 16 amino acids. The CDR3 protein is CSASPGLAISTDTQYF. The CDR3 DNA is TGCAGTGCTTCCCCTGGACTAGCGATAAGCACAGATACGCAGTATTTT.

The table lists this clonotype with many counts. This chain joins TRBV7-2 and TRBJ2-1; 13 bases match TRBD2. J gave up 9 bases and V 4 bases, and 12 bases lay outside the gene matches. In germline, CDR1 is SGHTA, CDR2 FQGNSA. The CDR3 spans 17 residues. DNA of the CDR3: TGTGCCAGCAGCTCCTTCACTAGCGGGAGGGATTCCCGTGAGCAGTTCTTC. As protein: CASSSFTSGRDSREQFF.

This clonotype was detected ten times or more. V and J are TRBV10-3 and TRBJ2-1; 9 bases are a match to TRBD2. After removal of 8 bases from V and 4 bases from J, the junction contained 6 bases not matched to a gene. Germline CDR1 is ENHRY and CDR2 is SYGVKD. The CDR3 runs to 14 residues. CDR3 nucleotides: TGTGCCATCGGCGGCGGGAGGGAGTACAATGAGCAGTTCTTC. It is translated as CAIGGGREYNEQFF.

This clonotype has ten or more counts. The chain uses TRBV28 and TRBJ2-7; 7 bases map to TRBD2. After removal of 1 base from V and 7 bases from J, the junction contained 7 bases not matched to a gene. The V gene's germline CDR1 is MDHEN and CDR2 SYDVKM. This CDR3 is built from 14 residues. The CDR3 reads CASSLLRVGGEQYF. The CDR3 bases are TGTGCCAGCAGTTTATTACGGGTGGGGGGGGAGCAGTACTTC.

The chain uses TRBV2 and TRBJ2-1; 14 nucleotides line up with TRBD2. The CDR3 loop spans 15 amino acids. The germline gives CDR1 SNHLY, CDR2 FYNNEI. The J segment lost 8 bases and the V segment lost 6 bases, leaving 6 bases of the junction unmatched. The CDR3 DNA reads TGTGCCAGCAGCAAGGGACTAGCGGGAGTCCATGAGCAGTTCTTC. Translating gives CASSKGLAGVHEQFF.

For this clonotype: Possible read error: a much larger clone is one base away. V is TRBV5-1 and J is TRBJ1-3; D is unclear. Germline V lookup: CDR1 SGHRS, CDR2 YFSETQ. The CDR3 runs 15 residues. This CDR3 is CASSGNINSGDTIYF. The CDR3, as DNA: TGCGCCAGCAGCGGGAACATCAACTCTGGAGACACCATATATTTT.

The chain combines TRBV2 with TRBJ1-3, with 9 bases lining up with TRBD1. V was clipped by 5 bases and J by 6 bases; unmatched bases: 2. The CDR3 runs to 13 residues. Germline lookup yields CDR1 SNHLY and CDR2 FYNNEI. Here the CDR3 reads CASSRTGVNTIYF. Here the CDR3 DNA reads TGTGCCAGCAGTCGGACAGGGGTAAACACCATATATTTT.

This clonotype was detected many times. This sequence joins TRBV6-5 and TRBJ2-1; 14 bases fit TRBD2. The CDR3 is 16 amino acids. V lost 0 bases and J lost 8; bases outside the gene matches: 3. Germline V gene data show CDR1 as MNHEY and CDR2 as SVGAGI. CDR3 in amino acids: CASSYSGTSGSYEQFF. DNA for the CDR3: TGTGCCAGCAGTTACTCCGGGACTAGCGGGAGTTATGAGCAGTTCTTC.

The V and J genes are TRBV10-2 and TRBJ2-4, with D perhaps TRBD1 (5 bases). The CDR3 is 16 residues long. V shed 0 bases and J shed 0 bases, with 9 bases lying between them. Germline V lookup: CDR1 WSHSY, CDR2 SAAADI. The CDR3 bases are TGCGCCAGCAGTGAGTCGGGTAGGGGAGCCAAAAACATTCAGTACTTC. Translation gives CASSESGRGAKNIQYF.

Many counts were recorded for this clonotype. This rearrangement joins TRBV11-2 to TRBJ2-5, with D possibly being TRBD2 (6 bases). The CDR3 has 14 amino acids. Germline loops: CDR1 SGHAT, CDR2 FQNNGV. Trimming shortened V by 5 bases and J by 4 bases, and 14 bases separated the two germline ends. For the CDR3, the DNA is TGTGCCAGCAGCCCTTTAGCGGTCATAGAGACCCAGTACTTC. Amino acid sequence: CASSPLAVIETQYF.

This clonotype has at least ten counts. The CDR3 DNA reads TGTGCCAGCAGAATGACAGGGGGCGTGGTGCAGCCCCAGCATTTT. Its protein is CASRMTGGVVQPQHF. The V call is TRBV28, the J call TRBJ1-5, with 10 bases identical to TRBD1. CDR1 MDHEN and CDR2 SYDVKM come from the germline V gene. The CDR3 covers 15 residues. J lost 7 bases, V lost 6 bases, and 9 bases had no gene match.